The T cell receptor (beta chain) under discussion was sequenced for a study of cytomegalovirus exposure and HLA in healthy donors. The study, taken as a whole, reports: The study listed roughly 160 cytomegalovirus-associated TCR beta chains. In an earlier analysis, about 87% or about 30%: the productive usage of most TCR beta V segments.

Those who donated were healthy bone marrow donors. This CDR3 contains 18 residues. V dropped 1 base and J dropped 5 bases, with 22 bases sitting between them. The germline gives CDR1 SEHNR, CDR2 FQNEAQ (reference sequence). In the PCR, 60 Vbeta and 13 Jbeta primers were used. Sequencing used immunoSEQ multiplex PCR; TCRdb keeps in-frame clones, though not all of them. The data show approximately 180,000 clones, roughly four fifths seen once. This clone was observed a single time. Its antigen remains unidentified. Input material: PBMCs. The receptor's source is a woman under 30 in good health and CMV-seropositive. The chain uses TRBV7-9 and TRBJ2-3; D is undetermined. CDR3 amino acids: CASSLVLAWSPFLDTQYF. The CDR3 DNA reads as TGTGCCAGCAGCTTAGTATTAGCTTGGTCTCCATTTCTAGATACGCAGTATTTT.